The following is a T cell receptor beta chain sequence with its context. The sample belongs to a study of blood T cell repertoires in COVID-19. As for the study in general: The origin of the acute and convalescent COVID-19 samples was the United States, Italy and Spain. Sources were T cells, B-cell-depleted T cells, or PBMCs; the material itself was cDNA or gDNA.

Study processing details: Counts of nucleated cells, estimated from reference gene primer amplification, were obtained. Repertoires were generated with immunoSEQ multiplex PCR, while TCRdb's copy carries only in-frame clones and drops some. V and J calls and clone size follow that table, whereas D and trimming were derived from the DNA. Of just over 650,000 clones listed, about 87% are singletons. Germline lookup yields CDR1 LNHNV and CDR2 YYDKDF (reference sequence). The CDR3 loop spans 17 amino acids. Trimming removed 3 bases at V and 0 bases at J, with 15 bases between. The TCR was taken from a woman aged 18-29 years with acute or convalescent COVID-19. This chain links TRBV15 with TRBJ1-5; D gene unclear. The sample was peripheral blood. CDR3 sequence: CATSSLAGWYSNQPQHF. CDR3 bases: TGTGCCACCAGCAGCCTGGCGGGCTGGTATAGCAATCAGCCCCAGCATTTT.